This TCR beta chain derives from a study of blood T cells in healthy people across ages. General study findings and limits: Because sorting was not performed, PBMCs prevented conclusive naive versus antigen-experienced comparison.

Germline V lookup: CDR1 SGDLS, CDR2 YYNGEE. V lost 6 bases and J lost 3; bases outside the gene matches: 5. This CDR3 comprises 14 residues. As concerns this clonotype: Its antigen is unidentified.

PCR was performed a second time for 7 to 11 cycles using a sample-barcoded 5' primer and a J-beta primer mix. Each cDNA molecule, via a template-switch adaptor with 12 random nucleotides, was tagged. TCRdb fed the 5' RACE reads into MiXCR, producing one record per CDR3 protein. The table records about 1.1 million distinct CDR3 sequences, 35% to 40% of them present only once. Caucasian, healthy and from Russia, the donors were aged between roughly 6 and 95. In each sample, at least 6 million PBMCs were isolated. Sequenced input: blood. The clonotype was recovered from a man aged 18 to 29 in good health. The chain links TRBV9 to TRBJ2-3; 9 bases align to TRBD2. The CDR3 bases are TGTGCCAGCACCCGCGGGGGGGAGACAGATACGCAGTATTTT. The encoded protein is CASTRGGETDTQYF. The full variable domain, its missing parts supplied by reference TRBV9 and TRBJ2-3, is DSGVTQTPKHLITATGQRVTLRCSPRSGDLSVYWYQQSLDQGLQFLIQYYNGEERAKGNILERFSAQQFPDLHSELNLSSLELGDSALYFCASTRGGETDTQYFGPGTRLTVL.